This T cell receptor (beta chain) was documented in a study of T cell responses to AZD1222 COVID-19 vaccine (dated by TCRdb to the early 2020s). About the investigation overall: AZD1222 recipients with second doses at about 4 weeks or about 12 weeks were pooled, because spike-specific TCR depth and breadth did not differ between schedules. Trial participants were enrolled by age into subgroups of 18-55, 56-69 and 70-plus years, and about 150, 27 and 61 TCR-sequenced participants, respectively, were included in these subgroups. TCR sequencing was performed for about 250 trial participants, of whom 200 to 210 were given two doses of AZD1222 and about 25 were given two doses of MenACWY control vaccine.

According to the study, the label for this sample's time point signals: baseline before first vaccination. Vaccinee samples came from UK trials COV001 and COV002, including a single-blind randomized controlled phase 2/3 trial of AZD1222 (ChAdOx1 nCoV-19) in healthy adults. Trial participant PBMC samples were collected at day 0 and day 28 after the second dose for TCRbeta chain sequencing. Germline trimming amounts to 4 bases on V and 2 bases on J, with 4 as the count of junction bases outside the gene matches. For CDR1 and CDR2, the germline V gene lists MNHEY and SVGEGT. CDR3 length: 15 amino acids, cysteine to phenylalanine. Here the CDR3 DNA is all that survives: 45 bases in frame from base 1. Here is what the overall study found, with its caveats: Nearly half of unique spike-specific TCRs reportedly recognized epitopes outside regions mutated in the B.1.351 and B.1.1.7 variants. Conclusions about previously exposed vaccinees were limited because only 6 or 7 AZD1222 recipients were SARS-CoV-2 seropositive at baseline. Because no day 14 peak-response samples were available, repertoires were characterized only after the peak T cell response. CD4 TCRs associated with the vaccine covered the entire spike protein, and the dominant responses were in regions 160-218 and 743-854. Participants were mostly white British and included more females than males, and it was suggested by the authors that clonal diversity may have been underestimated. A significant rise in spike-specific TCR breadth and depth was observed after two AZD1222 doses relative to day 0 and relative to MenACWY recipients. In the small 56-69-year group, the increase in depth fell short of significance, most likely because of low power.

For this clone: Its antigen remains unidentified. Base qualities are not provided; no much larger clone lies one nucleotide away.

The CDR3 regions of human TCRbeta chains were subjected to immunosequencing. The original methods were these. Repertoire TCRs were checked for matches against a reference library of SARS-CoV-2-specific TCRs that had been generated using the MIRA antigen-specificity platform. Breadth was defined as the fraction of unique TCRs that were SARS-CoV-2-associated. Depth was defined as the fraction of total T cells that were SARS-CoV-2-associated. Using the MIRA data, every spike-specific TCR was mapped to the spike region that the TCR reacted to and assigned to either a CD4 or a CD8 class. Log10-transformed breadth and depth values were compared by one-way ANOVA with Sidak's multiple comparisons tests. The table comes from immuneACCESS by way of TCRdb, which keeps in-frame sequences with V and J called. Part of the clones is missing from these tables; in studies checked, under half for an unresolved V gene and the rest for unknown reasons. For V, J and clone size, that table is used; D and trimming come from the DNA. For this sample the table gives about 170,000 clones, of which 90% were detected only once. Together, the top ten hold roughly 1.6% of the sample.

Here the chain combines TRBV6-2 or TRBV6-3 and TRBJ2-7; 11 central bases correspond to TRBD2. This clonotype was obtained from an adult in good health. The starting material was peripheral blood, obtained on day 0 of AZD1222 vaccination. For the CDR3, the sequence is CASSFSSGGTYEQYF. The DNA is as follows: TGTGCCAGCAGTTTCTCTAGCGGGGGGACCTACGAGCAGTACTTC.